This T cell receptor (beta chain) is from a study of T cell responses to AZD1222 COVID-19 vaccine (dated by TCRdb to the early 2020s). The study in broad terms: AZD1222 recipients whose second dose came at about 4 weeks and those whose second dose came at about 12 weeks were combined into one group, since spike-specific TCR depth and breadth did not differ between the two schedules. TCR sequencing covered 230 or so trial participants: 200 to 220 given two doses of AZD1222 and 26 given two doses of MenACWY control vaccine. Trial participants were enrolled by age into subgroups of 18-55, 56-69 and 70-plus years, and about 150, 27 and 61 TCR-sequenced participants, respectively, were included in these subgroups.

Comment on this clone: This clone's antigen is unknown. Qualities for individual bases were not recorded, and no much larger clone is one base off.

The investigation overall reported the following: Vaccine-associated CD4 TCRs spanned the whole spike protein, with dominant responses in regions 160-218 and 743-854. Because no day 14 peak-response samples were available, the repertoires could be characterized only after the peak T cell response. In the small 56-69-year group, the increase in depth fell short of significance, most likely because of low power. Conclusions about previously exposed vaccinees were limited because only five to seven AZD1222 recipients were SARS-CoV-2 seropositive at baseline. Most participants were white British and females outnumbered males, and the authors suggested that clonal diversity may have been underestimated. After two AZD1222 doses, both the breadth and the depth of spike-specific TCRs were significantly higher than at day 0 and than in MenACWY recipients. Nearly half of unique spike-specific TCRs reportedly recognized epitopes outside regions mutated in the B.1.351 and B.1.1.7 variants.

Its CDR3 holds 13 amino acids, cysteine through phenylalanine. Kept here is only the CDR3 DNA, which spans 39 bases and is read in frame from base 1. V has 4 bases trimmed and J has 5 bases trimmed; junction bases matching no gene number 3. CDR1 SGHNT and CDR2 YYREEE were looked up in the germline V gene (reference sequence). The time point label, as the study defines it: baseline before first vaccination. The vaccinee samples were drawn from two UK trials, COV001 and COV002, one of which was a single-blind randomized controlled phase 2/3 trial testing AZD1222 (ChAdOx1 nCoV-19) in healthy adults. For TCRbeta chain sequencing, PBMC samples were collected from trial participants at day 0 and at day 28 after the second dose. The CDR3 regions of human TCRbeta chains were analyzed by immunosequencing. The authors processed their data as follows. TCRs in the repertoires were matched against a reference library of SARS-CoV-2-specific TCRs that had been generated with the MIRA antigen-specificity platform. Breadth meant the fraction of unique TCRs that were SARS-CoV-2-associated, whereas depth meant the fraction of total T cells that were SARS-CoV-2-associated. Using the MIRA data, every spike-specific TCR was mapped to the spike region that the TCR reacted to and assigned to either a CD4 or a CD8 class. Log10-transformed breadth and depth values were compared by one-way ANOVA with Sidak's multiple comparisons tests. What TCRdb holds here is the immuneACCESS table cut down to in-frame rearrangements. Part of the clones is not present; checked against another copy, under half of the missing clones reflect an unresolved V gene, and the others are unexplained. The DNA was the basis for D and trimming; V, J and clone size are from that table. The sample table contains 100,000 to 130,000 clones; only one count was recorded for 86% of them. The top ten hold 3.3% of the sample.

The sequenced sample was peripheral blood, obtained on day 0 of AZD1222 vaccination. Rearrangement joined TRBV5-4 to TRBJ1-5, and TRBD1 aligns with 7 junction nucleotides. The source of this sequence is an adult in good health. The DNA is TGTGCCAGCAGCGCCGGACAGGATCAGCCCCAGCATTTT. Its amino acids are CASSAGQDQPQHF.